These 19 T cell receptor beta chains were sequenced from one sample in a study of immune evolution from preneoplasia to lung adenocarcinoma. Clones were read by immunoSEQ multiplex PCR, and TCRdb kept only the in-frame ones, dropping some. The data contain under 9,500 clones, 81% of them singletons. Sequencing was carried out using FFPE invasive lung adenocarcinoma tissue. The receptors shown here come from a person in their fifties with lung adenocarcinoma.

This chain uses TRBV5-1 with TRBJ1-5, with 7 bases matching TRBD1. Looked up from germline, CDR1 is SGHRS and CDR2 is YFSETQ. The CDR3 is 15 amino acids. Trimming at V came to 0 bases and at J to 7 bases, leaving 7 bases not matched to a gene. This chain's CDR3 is CASSLDGQVGQPQHF. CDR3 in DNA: TGCGCCAGCAGCTTGGACGGACAGGTGGGGCAGCCCCAGCATTTT.

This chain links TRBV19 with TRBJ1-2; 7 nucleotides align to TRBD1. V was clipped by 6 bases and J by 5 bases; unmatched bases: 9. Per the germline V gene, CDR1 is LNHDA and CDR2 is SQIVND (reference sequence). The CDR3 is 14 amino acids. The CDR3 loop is CASRKDRQGYGYTF. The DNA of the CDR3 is TGTGCCAGTAGAAAGGATCGACAGGGATATGGCTACACCTTC.

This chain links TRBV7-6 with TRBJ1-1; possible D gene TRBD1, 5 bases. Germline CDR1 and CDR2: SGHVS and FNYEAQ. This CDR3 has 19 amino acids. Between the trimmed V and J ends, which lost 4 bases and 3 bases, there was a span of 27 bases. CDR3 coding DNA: TGTGCCAGCAGCTCCAAACCGGGAGGTAGTCAGGGCGGGGACACTGAAGCTTTCTTT. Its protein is CASSSKPGGSQGGDTEAFF.

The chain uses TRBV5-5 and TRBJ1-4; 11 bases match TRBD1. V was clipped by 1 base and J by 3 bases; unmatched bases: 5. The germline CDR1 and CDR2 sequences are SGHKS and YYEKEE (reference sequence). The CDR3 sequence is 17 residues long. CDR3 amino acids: CASSLRTGGMANEKLFF. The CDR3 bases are TGTGCCAGCAGCTTGAGGACAGGGGGCATGGCTAATGAAAAACTGTTTTTT.

The CDR3 nucleotides read TGCGCCAGCAGCTTGGCCCCCGACGAGCAGTACTTC. It codes for CASSLAPDEQYF. The J gene is TRBJ2-7, the V gene TRBV5-1; D is unclear. Germline CDR1 SGHRS, CDR2 YFSETQ. The CDR3 runs 12 residues. Trimming shortened V by 0 bases and J by 5 bases, and 6 bases separated the two germline ends.

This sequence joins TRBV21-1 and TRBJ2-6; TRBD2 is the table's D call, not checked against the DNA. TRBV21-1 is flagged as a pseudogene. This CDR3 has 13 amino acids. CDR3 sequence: CASETGGANVLTF. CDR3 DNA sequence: TGTGCCAGCGAAACGGGGGGGGCCAACGTCCTGACTTTC.

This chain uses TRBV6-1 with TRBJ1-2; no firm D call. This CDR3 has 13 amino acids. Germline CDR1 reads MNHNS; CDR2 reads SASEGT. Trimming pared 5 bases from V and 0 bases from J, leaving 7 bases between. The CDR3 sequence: CASSRQANYGYTF. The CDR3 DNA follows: TGTGCCAGCAGTAGACAAGCTAACTATGGCTACACCTTC.

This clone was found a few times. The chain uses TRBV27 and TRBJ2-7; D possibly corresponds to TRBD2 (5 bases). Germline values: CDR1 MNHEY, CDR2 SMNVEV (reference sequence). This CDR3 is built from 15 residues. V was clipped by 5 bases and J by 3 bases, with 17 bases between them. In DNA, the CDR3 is TGTGCCAGCAGTAAGTACACGGGAACCAACTACGAGCAGTACTTC. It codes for CASSKYTGTNYEQYF.

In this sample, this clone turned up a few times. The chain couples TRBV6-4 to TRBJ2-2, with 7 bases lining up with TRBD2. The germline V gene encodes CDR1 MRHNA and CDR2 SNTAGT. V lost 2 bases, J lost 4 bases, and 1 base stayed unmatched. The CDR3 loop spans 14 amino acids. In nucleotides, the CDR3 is TGTGCCAGCAGTGACGGGAGGGCCACCGGGGAGCTGTTTTTT. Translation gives CASSDGRATGELFF.

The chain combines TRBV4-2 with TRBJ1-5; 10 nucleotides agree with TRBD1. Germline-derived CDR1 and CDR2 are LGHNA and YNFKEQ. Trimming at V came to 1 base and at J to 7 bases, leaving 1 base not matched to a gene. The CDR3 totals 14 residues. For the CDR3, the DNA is TGTGCCAGCAGCCAAGGGACAGGGGGGCAGCCCCAGCATTTT. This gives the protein CASSQGTGGQPQHF.

Here the CDR3 reads CASSRSDAYEQYF. The CDR3 coding sequence is TGTGCCAGCAGTCGTTCAGATGCCTACGAGCAGTACTTC. V and J are TRBV25-1 and TRBJ2-7, with D unresolved. CDR1 MGHDK and CDR2 SYGVNS come from the germline V gene. Deletions cut 5 bases from V and 2 bases from J, with 10 bases between. This CDR3 has 13 residues.

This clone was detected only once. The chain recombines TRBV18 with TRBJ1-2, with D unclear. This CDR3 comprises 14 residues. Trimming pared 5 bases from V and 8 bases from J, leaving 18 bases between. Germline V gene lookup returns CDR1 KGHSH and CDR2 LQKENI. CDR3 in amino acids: CASSSYTRRGGYTF. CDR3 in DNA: TGTGCCAGCTCATCATACACCCGGCGGGGAGGCTACACCTTC. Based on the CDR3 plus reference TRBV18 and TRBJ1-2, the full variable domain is NAGVMQNPRHLVRRRGQEARLRCSPMKGHSHVYWYRQLPEEGLKFMVYLQKENIIDESGMPKERFSAEFPKEGPSILRIQQVVRGDSAAYFCASSSYTRRGGYTFGSGTRLTVV.

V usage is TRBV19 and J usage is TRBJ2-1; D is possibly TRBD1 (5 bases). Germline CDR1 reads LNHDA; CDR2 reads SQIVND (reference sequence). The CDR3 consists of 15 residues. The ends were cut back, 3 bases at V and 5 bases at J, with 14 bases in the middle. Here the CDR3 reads CASSMPQGNHNEQFF. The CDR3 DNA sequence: TGTGCCAGTAGTATGCCGCAGGGTAATCACAATGAGCAGTTCTTC.

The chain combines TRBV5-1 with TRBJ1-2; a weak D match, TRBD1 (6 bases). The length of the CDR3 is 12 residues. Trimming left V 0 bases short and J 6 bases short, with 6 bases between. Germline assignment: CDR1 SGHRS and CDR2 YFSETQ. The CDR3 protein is CASSLDRDGYTF. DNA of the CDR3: TGCGCCAGCAGCTTGGACAGGGATGGCTACACCTTC.

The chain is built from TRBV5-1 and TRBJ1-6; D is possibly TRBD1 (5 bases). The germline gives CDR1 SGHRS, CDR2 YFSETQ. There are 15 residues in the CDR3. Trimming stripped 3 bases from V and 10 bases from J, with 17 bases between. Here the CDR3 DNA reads TGCGCCAGCAGCTCGGGCGGGACGCAACTGTCACCCCTCCACTTT. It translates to CASSSGGTQLSPLHF.

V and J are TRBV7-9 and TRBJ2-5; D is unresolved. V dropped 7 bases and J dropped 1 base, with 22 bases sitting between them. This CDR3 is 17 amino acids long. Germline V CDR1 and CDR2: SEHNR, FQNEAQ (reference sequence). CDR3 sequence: CASNPGYGNPTQETQYF. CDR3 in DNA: TGTGCCAGCAACCCCGGGTATGGGAATCCCACCCAAGAGACCCAGTACTTC.

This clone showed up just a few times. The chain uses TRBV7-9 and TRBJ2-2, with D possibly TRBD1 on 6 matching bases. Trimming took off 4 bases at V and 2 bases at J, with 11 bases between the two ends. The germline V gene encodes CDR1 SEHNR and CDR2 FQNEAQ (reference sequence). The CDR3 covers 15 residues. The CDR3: CASSSPDSNTGELFF. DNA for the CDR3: TGTGCCAGCAGCTCGCCGGACAGTAACACCGGGGAGCTGTTTTTT.

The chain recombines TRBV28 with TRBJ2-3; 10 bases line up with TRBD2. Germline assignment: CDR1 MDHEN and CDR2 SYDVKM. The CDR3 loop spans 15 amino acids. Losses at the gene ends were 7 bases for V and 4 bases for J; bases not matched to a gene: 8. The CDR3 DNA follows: TGTGCCAGCACTATAGCGGGGGGCGGGGCAGATACGCAGTATTTT. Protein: CASTIAGGGADTQYF.

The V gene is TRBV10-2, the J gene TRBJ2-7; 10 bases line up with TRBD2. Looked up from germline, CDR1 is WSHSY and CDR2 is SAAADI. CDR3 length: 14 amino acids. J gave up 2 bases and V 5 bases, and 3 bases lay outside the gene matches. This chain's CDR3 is CASSIAGGTYEQYF. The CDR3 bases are TGCGCCAGCAGTATAGCGGGGGGAACCTACGAGCAGTACTTC.